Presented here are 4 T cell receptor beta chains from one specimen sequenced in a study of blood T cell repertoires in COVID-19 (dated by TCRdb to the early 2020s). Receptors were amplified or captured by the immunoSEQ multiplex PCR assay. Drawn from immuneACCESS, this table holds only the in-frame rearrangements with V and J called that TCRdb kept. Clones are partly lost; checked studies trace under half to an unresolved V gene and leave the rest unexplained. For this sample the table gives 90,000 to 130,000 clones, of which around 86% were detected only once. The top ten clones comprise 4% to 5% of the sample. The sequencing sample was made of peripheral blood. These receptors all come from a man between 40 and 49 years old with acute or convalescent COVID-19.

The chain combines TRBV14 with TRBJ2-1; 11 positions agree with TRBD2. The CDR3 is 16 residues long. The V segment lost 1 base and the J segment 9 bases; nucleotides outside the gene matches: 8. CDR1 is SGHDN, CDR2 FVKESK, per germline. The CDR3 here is CASSQAGLAGGSEQFF. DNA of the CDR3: TGTGCCAGCAGCCAAGCAGGACTAGCGGGTGGTTCTGAGCAGTTCTTC.

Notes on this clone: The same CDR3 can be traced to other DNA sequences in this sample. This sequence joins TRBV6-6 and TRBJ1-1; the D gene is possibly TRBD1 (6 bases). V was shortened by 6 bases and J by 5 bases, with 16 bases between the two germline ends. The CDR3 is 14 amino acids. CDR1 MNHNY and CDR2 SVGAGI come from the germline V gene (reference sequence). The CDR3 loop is CASRLTGLGTEAFF. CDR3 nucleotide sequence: TGTGCCAGCAGACTTACAGGGTTGGGTACTGAAGCTTTCTTT.

In nucleotides, the CDR3 is TGTGCCAGCAGCCCTCCCCCCTCGTCGGCAGGTTACGGGGGAAAGGACGGCTACACCTTC. Protein sequence: CASSPPPSSAGYGGKDGYTF. This chain joins TRBV9 and TRBJ1-2, with D perhaps TRBD1 (5 bases). The V gene's germline CDR1 is SGDLS and CDR2 YYNGEE. This CDR3 spans 20 amino acids. V was shortened by 4 bases and J by 8 bases, with 36 bases between the two germline ends.

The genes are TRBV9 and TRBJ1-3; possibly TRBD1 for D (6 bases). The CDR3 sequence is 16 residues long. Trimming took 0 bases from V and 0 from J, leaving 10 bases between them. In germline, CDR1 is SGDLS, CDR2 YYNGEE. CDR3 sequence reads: CASSVASRGSGNTIYF. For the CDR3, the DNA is TGTGCCAGCAGCGTAGCTAGCAGGGGCTCTGGAAACACCATATATTTT.